This T cell receptor (beta chain) was documented in a study of T cell responses to AZD1222 COVID-19 vaccine. Regarding the study as a whole: Only after the peak T cell response were repertoires sampled. The donor cohort was predominantly white British with a female majority, and clonal diversity may have been underestimated. Only a handful of AZD1222 recipients tested seropositive at baseline.

In regard to this clone: Its antigen is undetermined.

Some clones are missing from TCRdb's copy, which holds only in-frame ones; the method was immunoSEQ multiplex PCR. This sample has approximately 97,000 clones; about 89% occur once, and the top ten carry around 6.8%. Germline loops: CDR1 LGHDT, CDR2 YNNKEL (reference sequence). V lost 1 base and J 2 bases, leaving 9 bases between the germline ends. The CDR3 totals 14 residues. This chain uses TRBV3-1 (or the pseudogene TRBV3-2) with TRBJ2-7, with D perhaps TRBD2 (6 bases). The sequence derives from an adult in good health. Sequenced here: peripheral blood, sampled on day 0 of AZD1222 vaccination. The CDR3 coding sequence is TGTGCCAGCAGCCAAGTCGGGGGTCCCTACGAGCAGTACTTC. Translation: CASSQVGGPYEQYF.